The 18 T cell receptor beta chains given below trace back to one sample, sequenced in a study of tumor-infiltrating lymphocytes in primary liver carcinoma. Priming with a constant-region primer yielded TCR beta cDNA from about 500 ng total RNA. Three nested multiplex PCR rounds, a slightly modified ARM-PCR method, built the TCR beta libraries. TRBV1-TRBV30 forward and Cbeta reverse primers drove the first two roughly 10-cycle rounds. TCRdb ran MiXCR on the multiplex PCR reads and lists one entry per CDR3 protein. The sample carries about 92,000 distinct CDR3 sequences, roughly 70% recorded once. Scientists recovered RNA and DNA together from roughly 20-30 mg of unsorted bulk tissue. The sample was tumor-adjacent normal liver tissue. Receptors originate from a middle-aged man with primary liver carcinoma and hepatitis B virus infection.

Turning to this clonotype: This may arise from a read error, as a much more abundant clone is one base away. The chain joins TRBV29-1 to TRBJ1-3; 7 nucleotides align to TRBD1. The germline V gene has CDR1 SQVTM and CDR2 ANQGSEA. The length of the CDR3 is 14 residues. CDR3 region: CSVDLTGSGSTIYF. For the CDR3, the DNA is TGCAGCGTTGACCTGACAGGGAGTGGAAGCACCATATATTTT.

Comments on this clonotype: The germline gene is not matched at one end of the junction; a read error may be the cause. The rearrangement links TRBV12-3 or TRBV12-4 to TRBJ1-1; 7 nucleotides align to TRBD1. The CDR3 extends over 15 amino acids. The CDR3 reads CASSPQDRRNTESFF. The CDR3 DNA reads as TGTGCCAGTAGTCCCCAGGACAGGAGGAACACTGAATCTTTCTTT.

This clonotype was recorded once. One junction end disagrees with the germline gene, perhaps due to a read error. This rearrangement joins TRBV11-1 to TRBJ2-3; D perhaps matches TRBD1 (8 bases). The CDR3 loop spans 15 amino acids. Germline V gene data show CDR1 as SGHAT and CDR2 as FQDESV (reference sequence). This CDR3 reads CASSLRGTGGDTQYF. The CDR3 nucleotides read TGTGCCAGCAGCTTACGAGGTACAGGGGGGGATACGCAATATTTT.

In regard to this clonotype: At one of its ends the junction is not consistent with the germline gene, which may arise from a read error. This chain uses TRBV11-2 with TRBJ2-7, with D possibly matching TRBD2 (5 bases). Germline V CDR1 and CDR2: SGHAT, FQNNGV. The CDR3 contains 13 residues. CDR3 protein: CASSLFGVKEQYF. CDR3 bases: TGTGCCAGCAGCTTATTCGGGGTGAAAGAGCAGTATTTC.

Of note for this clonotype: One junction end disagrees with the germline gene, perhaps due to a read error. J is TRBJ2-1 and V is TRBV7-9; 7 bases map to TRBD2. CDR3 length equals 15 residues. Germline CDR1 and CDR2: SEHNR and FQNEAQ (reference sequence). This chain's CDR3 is CVSRPASGSYNEQFF. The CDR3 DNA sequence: TGTGTCAGCAGACCTGCTAGCGGATCCTACAATGAGCAGTTCTTC.

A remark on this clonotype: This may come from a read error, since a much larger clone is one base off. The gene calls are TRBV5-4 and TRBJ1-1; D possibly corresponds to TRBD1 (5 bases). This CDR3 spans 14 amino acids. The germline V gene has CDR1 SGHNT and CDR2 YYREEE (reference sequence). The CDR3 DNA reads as TGTGCCAGCAGCGTGGGGGGAGTAGTCACTGAATCTTTCTTT. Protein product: CASSVGGVVTESFF.

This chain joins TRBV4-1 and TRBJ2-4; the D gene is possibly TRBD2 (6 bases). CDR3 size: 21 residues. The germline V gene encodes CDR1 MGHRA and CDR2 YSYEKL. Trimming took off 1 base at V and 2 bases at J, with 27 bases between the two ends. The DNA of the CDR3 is TGCGCCAGCAGCCAAGGCGGGGTAGAAGGGAGGCTCCCTGGCTCCAAAAACATTCAGTACTTC. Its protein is CASSQGGVEGRLPGSKNIQYF.

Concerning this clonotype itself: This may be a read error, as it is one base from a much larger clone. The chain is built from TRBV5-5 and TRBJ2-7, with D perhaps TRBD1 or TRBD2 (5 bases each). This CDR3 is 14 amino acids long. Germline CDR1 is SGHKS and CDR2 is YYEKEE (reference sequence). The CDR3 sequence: CVSSGMRDAHEQYF. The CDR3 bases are TGTGTCAGCAGTGGAATGAGGGACGCCCACGAGCAGTACTTC.

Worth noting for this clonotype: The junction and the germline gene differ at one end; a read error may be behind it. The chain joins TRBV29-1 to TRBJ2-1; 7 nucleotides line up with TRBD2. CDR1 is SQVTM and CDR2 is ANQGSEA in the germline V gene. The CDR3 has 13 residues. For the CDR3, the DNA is TGCAGCGGCGGGGAGGGGCTGAACAATCAGCAGTTCTTC. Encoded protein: CSGGEGLNNQQFF.

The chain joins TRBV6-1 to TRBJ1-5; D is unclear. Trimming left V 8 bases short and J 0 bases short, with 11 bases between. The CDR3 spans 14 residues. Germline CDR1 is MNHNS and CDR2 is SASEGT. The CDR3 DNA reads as TGTGCCAGCGAGGAGGGCAGTAGCAATCAGCCCCAGCATTTT. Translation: CASEEGSSNQPQHF.

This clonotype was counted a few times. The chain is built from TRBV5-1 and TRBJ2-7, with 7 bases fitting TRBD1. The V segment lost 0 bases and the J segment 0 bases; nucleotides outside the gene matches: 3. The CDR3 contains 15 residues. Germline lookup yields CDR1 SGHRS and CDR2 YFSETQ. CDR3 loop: CASSLAGQSSYEQYF. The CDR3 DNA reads TGCGCCAGCAGCTTGGCGGGACAGTCCTCCTACGAGCAGTACTTC.

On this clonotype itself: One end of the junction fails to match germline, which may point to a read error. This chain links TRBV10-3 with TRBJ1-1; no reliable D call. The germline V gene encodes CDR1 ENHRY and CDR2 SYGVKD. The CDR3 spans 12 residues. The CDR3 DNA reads TGTGCCATTAGTGAACAGTGGACTGAAGCTTTCTTT. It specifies CAISEQWTEAFF.

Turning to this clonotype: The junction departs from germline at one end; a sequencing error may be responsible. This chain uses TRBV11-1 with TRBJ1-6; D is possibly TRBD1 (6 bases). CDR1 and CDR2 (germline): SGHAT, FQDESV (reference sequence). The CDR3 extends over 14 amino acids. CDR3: CASSRRGNNSPPHF. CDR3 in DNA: TGTGCCAGCAGCCGCAGGGGAAATAATTCACCCCCCCACTTC. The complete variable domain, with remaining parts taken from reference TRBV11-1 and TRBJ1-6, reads EAEVAQSPRYKITEKSQAVAFWCDPISGHATLYWYRQILGQGPELLVQFQDESVVDDSQLPKDRFSAERLKGVDSTLKIQPAELGDSAMYLCASSRRGNNSPPHFGNGTRLTVT.

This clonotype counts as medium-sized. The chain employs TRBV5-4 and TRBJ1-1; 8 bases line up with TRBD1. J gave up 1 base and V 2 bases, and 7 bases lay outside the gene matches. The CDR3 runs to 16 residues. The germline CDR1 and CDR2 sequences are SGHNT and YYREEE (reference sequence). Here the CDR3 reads CASSFGSGTGNTEAFF. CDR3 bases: TGTGCCAGCAGCTTTGGTTCCGGGACAGGGAACACTGAAGCTTTCTTT.

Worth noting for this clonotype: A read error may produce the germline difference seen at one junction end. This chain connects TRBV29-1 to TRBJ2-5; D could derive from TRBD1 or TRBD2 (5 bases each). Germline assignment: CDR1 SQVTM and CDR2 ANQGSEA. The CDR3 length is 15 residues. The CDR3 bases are TGCAGCGTTGTGCAGGGAGTCTCATCTCAAGAGATCCAGTACTTC. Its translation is CSVVQGVSSQEIQYF.

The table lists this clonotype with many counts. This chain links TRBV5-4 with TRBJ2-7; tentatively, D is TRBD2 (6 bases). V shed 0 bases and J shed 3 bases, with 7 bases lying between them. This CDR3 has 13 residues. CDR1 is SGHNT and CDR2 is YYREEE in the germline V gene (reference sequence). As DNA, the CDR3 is TGTGCCAGCAGCTTGGTTAGCGGCTACGAGCAGTACTTC. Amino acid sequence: CASSLVSGYEQYF. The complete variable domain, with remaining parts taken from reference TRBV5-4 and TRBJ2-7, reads ETGVTQSPTHLIKTRGQQVTLRCSSQSGHNTVSWYQQALGQGPQFIFQYYREEENGRGNFPPRFSGLQFPNYSSELNVNALELDDSALYLCASSLVSGYEQYFGPGTRLTVT.

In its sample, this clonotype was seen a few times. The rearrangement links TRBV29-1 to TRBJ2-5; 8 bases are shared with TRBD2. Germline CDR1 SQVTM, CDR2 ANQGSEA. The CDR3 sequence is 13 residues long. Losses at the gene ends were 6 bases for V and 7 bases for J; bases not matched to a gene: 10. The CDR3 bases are TGCAGCGTCGATAGCGGGACTATTGGGACCCAGTACTTC. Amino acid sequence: CSVDSGTIGTQYF.

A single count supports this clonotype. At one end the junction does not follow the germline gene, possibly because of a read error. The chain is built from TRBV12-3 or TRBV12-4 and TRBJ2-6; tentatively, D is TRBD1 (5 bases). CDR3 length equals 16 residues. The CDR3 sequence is CASCLPSHSGANVPTF. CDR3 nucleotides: TGTGCCAGCTGTTTACCTTCGCACTCTGGGGCCAACGTCCCGACTTTC.